This T cell receptor beta chain was captured by sequencing in a study of T cell changes during pregnancy in multiple sclerosis. Germline CDR1 is LNHDA and CDR2 is SQIVND (reference sequence). The CDR3 covers 18 residues. J gave up 3 bases and V 4 bases, and 14 bases lay outside the gene matches. Assay: immunoSEQ multiplex PCR; the TCRdb copy retains only in-frame clones and omits some. Of over 70,000 clones detected, around 94% appear once; the ten largest clones hold under 0.85%. The chain employs TRBV19 and TRBJ2-7; 11 bases map to TRBD1. The clonotype comes from a female donor with multiple sclerosis, enrolled in a pregnancy study. The sample here was peripheral blood, taken in the third trimester of pregnancy. The CDR3 sequence: CASSNRRDRGYDIYEQYF. In DNA form, the CDR3 reads TGTGCCAGTAGTAACAGACGGGACAGGGGGTATGATATCTACGAGCAGTACTTC. Combining the CDR3 with reference TRBV19 and TRBJ2-7 gives the whole variable domain DGGITQSPKYLFRKEGQNVTLSCEQNLNHDAMYWYRQDPGQGLRLIYYSQIVNDFQKGDIAEGYSVSREKKESFPLTVTSAQKNPTAFYLCASSNRRDRGYDIYEQYFGPGTRLTVT.